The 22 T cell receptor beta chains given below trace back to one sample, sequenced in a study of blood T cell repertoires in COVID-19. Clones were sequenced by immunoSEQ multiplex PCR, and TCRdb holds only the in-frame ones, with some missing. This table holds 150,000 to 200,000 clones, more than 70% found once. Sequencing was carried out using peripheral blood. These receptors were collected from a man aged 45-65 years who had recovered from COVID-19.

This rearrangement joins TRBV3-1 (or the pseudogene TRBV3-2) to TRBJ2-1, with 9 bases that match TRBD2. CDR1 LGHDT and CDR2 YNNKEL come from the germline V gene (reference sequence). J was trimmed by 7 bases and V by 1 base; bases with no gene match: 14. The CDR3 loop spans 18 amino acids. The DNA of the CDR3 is TGTGCCAGCAGCCAAGGTCAGCTCGAGCTAGCGGGATTAAATGAGCAGTTCTTC. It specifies CASSQGQLELAGLNEQFF.

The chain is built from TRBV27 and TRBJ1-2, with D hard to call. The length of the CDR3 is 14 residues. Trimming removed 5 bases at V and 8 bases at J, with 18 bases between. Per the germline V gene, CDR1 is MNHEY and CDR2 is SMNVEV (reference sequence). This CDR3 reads CASSMRAKARGYTF. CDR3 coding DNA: TGTGCCAGCAGTATGCGGGCAAAGGCCAGGGGCTACACCTTC.

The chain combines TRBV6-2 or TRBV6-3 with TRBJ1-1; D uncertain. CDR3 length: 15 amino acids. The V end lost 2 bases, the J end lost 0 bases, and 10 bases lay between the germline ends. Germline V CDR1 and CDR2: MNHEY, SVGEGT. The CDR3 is CASSYAPYMNTEAFF. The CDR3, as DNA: TGTGCCAGCAGTTACGCTCCTTACATGAACACTGAAGCTTTCTTT.

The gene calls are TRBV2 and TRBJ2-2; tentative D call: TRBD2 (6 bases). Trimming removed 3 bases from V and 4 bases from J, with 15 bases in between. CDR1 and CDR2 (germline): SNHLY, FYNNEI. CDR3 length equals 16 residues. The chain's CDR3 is CASSERLDLLTGELFF. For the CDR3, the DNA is TGTGCCAGCAGTGAGAGACTAGATCTACTCACCGGGGAGCTGTTTTTT. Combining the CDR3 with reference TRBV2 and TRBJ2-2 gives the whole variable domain EPEVTQTPSHQVTQMGQEVILRCVPISNHLYFYWYRQILGQKVEFLVSFYNNEISEKSEIFDDQFSVERPDGSNFTLKIRSTKLEDSAMYFCASSERLDLLTGELFFGEGSRLTVL.

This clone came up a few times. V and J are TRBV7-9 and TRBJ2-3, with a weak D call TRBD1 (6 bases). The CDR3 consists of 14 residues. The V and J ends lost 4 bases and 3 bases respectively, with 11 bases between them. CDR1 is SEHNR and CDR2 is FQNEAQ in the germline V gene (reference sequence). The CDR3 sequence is CASSSTGWTDTQYF. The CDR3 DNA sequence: TGTGCCAGCAGCTCGACAGGATGGACAGATACGCAGTATTTT.

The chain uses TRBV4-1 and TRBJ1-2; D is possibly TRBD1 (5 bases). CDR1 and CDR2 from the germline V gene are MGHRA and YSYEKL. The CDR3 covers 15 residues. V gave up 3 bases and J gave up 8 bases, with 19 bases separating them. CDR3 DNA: TGCGCCAGCAGCCACTCCTCAAAGGGGAAGGGGGGCTACACCTTC. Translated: CASSHSSKGKGGYTF.

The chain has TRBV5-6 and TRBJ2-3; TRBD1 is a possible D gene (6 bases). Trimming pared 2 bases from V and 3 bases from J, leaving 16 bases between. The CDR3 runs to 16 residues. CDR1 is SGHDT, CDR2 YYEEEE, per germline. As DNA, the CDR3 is TGTGCCAGCAGCTTCATAGGGGGATCGAGAACAGATACGCAGTATTTT. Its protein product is CASSFIGGSRTDTQYF.

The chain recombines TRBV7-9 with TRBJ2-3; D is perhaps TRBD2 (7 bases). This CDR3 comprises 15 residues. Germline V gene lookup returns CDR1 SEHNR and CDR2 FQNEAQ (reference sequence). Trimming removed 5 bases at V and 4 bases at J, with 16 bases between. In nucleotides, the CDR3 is TGTGCCAGCAGCCCGCAAACAGGGAGGGCAGATACGCAGTATTTT. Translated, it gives CASSPQTGRADTQYF. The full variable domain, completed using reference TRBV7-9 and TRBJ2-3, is DTGVSQNPRHKITKRGQNVTFRCDPISEHNRLYWYRQTLGQGPEFLTYFQNEAQLEKSRLLSDRFSAERPKGSFSTLEIQRTEQGDSAMYLCASSPQTGRADTQYFGPGTRLTVL.

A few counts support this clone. The CDR3 DNA follows: TGTGCCAGCAGCTTAGAACAGAATCAGCCCCAGCATTTT. As protein: CASSLEQNQPQHF. The J gene is TRBJ1-5, the V gene TRBV7-2; D not certain. CDR3 size: 13 residues. The germline CDR1 and CDR2 sequences are SGHTA and FQGNSA. V lost 1 base to trimming and J lost 4 bases, with 5 bases between them. The full variable domain, with the rest looked up from reference TRBV7-2 and TRBJ1-5, is GAGVSQSPSNKVTEKGKDVELRCDPISGHTALYWYRQSLGQGLEFLIYFQGNSAPDKSGLPSDRFSAERTGGSVSTLTIQRTQQEDSAVYLCASSLEQNQPQHFGDGTRLSIL.

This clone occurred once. CDR3 loop: CASSSTSTKDRAYYGYTF. The CDR3 DNA sequence: TGCGCCAGCAGCTCCACCAGTACCAAGGACAGGGCTTACTATGGCTACACCTTC. This chain joins TRBV5-1 and TRBJ1-2, with TRBD1 matching over 8 bases. The J segment lost 3 bases and the V segment lost 3 bases, leaving 16 bases of the junction unmatched. Germline lookup yields CDR1 SGHRS and CDR2 YFSETQ. The CDR3 spans 18 residues.

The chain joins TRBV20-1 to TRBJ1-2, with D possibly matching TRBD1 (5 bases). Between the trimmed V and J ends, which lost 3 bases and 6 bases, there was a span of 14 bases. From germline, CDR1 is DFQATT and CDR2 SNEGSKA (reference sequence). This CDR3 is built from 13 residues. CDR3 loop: CSASRSGLDGYTF. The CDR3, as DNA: TGCAGTGCTAGTCGTTCAGGGTTAGATGGCTACACCTTC.

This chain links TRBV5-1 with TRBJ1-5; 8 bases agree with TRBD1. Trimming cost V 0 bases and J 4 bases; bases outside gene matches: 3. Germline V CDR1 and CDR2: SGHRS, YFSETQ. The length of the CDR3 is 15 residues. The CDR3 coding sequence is TGCGCCAGCAGCTTGGGGACAGGGAGGAATCAGCCCCAGCATTTT. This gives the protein CASSLGTGRNQPQHF. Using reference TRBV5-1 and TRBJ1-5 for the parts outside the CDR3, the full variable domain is KAGVTQTPRYLIKTRGQQVTLSCSPISGHRSVSWYQQTPGQGLQFLFEYFSETQRNKGNFPGRFSGRQFSNSRSEMNVSTLELGDSALYLCASSLGTGRNQPQHFGDGTRLSIL.

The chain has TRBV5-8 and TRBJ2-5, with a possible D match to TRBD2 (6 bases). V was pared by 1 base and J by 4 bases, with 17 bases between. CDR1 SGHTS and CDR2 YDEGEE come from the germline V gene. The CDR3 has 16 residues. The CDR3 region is CASSLRGGFGGETQYF. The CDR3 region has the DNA TGTGCCAGCAGCTTGAGGGGCGGGTTCGGGGGAGAGACCCAGTACTTC. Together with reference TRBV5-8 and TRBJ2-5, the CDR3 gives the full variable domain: EAGVTQSPTHLIKTRGQQATLRCSPISGHTSVYWYQQALGLGLQFLLWYDEGEERNRGNFPPRFSGRQFPNYSSELNVNALELEDSALYLCASSLRGGFGGETQYFGPGTRLLVL.

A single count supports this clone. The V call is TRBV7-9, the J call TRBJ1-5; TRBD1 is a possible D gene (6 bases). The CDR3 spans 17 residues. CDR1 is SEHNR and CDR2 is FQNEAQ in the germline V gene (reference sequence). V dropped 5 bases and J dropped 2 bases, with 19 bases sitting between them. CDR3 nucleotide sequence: TGTGCCAGCAGCCAGGTCTCAGGGACATTCGGCAATCAGCCCCAGCATTTT. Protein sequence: CASSQVSGTFGNQPQHF.

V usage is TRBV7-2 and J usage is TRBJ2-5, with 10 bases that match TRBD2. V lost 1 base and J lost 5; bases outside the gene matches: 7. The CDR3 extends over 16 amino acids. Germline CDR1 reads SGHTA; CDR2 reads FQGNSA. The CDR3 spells CASSLVASGSLETQYF. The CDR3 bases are TGTGCCAGCAGCTTAGTGGCTAGCGGGAGCTTGGAGACCCAGTACTTC.

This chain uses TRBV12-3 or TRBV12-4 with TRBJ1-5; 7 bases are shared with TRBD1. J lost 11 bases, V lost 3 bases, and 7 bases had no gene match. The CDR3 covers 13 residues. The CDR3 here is CASSLGTAQSQHF. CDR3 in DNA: TGTGCCAGCAGTTTGGGGACAGCGCAATCCCAGCATTTT.

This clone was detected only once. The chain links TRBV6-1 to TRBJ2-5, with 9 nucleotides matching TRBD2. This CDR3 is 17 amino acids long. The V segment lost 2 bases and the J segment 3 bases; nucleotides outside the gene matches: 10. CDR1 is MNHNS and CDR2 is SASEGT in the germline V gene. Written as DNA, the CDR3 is TGTGCCAGCAGTGAATCGGCGGGGGGGCCGGGGGAAGAGACCCAGTACTTC. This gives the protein CASSESAGGPGEETQYF.

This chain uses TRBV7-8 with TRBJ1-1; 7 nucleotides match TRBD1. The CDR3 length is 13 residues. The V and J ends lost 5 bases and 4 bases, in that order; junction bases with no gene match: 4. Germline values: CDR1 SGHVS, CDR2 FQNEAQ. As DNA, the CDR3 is TGTGCCAGCAGCCAGTCAGGGGGCACTGAAGCTTTCTTT. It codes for CASSQSGGTEAFF.

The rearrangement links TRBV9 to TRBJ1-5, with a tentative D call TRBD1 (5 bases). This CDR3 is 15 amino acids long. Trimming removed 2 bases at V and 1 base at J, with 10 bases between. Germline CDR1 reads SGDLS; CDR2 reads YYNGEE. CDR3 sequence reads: CASSVGGSSNQPQHF. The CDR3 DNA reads TGTGCCAGCAGCGTCGGGGGATCGAGCAATCAGCCCCAGCATTTT.

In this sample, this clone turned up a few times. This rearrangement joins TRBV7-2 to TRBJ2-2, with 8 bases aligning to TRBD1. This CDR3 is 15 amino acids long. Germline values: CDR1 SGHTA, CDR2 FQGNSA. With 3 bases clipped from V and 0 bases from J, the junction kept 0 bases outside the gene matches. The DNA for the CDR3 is TGTGCCAGCAGCTTGGACAGGGCGAACACCGGGGAGCTGTTTTTT. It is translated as CASSLDRANTGELFF.

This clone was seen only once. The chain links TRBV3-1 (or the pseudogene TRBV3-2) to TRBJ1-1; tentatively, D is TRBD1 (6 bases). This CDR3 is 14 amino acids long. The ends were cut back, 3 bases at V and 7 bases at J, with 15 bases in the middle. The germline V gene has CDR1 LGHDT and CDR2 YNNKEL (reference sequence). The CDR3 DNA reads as TGTGCCAGCAGCCAGATCGGGACAACCCTTGAAGCTTTCTTT. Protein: CASSQIGTTLEAFF.

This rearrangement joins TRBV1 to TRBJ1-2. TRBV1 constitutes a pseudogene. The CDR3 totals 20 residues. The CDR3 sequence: CTSSQESIEVRPLINYGYTF. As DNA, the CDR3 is TGCACCAGCAGCCAAGAATCAATAGAAGTGAGGCCATTAATAAACTATGGCTACACCTTC.